The 18 T cell receptor beta chains reported below all come from one sample, sequenced in a study of CD8 T cells in Susac syndrome. Reverse transcription of roughly 0.5 to 1 ug RNA was carried out with random hexamers. In TCRdb, the immunoSEQ multiplex PCR reads were re-called with MiXCR into one record per CDR3 protein. The sample carries around 160,000 distinct CDR3 sequences, about 93% recorded once. The sample was CD4+ T cells from PBMCs. The receptors here all came from a human donor in good health.

The chain joins TRBV14 to TRBJ2-1; tentative D call: TRBD2 (6 bases). The germline V gene encodes CDR1 SGHDN and CDR2 FVKESK. Trimming stripped 6 bases from V and 2 bases from J, with 20 bases between. The CDR3 has 17 residues. The CDR3 region is CASSQRPRDWAYNEQFF. CDR3 DNA: TGTGCCAGCAGTCAGAGGCCCCGGGACTGGGCCTACAATGAGCAGTTCTTC.

The rearrangement joins TRBV7-9 to TRBJ1-2, with D possibly matching TRBD1 (5 bases). The V gene's germline CDR1 is SEHNR and CDR2 FQNEAQ (reference sequence). This CDR3 has 13 amino acids. V was clipped by 3 bases and J by 2 bases, with 7 bases between them. The CDR3 DNA reads as TGTGCCAGCAGCTTTGACAGCAACTATGGCTACACCTTC. Its protein is CASSFDSNYGYTF.

This chain joins TRBV13 and TRBJ2-5; TRBD1 matches at 11 bases. V trimming: 5 bases; J trimming: 5 bases; junction bases outside the gene matches: 10. This CDR3 contains 16 residues. Germline loops: CDR1 PRHDT, CDR2 FYEKMQ (reference sequence). CDR3 amino acids: CASSLELDRGHETQYF. DNA of the CDR3: TGTGCCAGCAGCCTAGAATTGGACAGGGGGCATGAGACCCAGTACTTC.

This clonotype was counted once. The V call is TRBV9, the J call TRBJ1-4; D is ambiguous. The CDR3 spans 14 residues. Trimming pared 3 bases from V and 0 bases from J, leaving 6 bases between. CDR1 is SGDLS and CDR2 is YYNGEE in the germline V gene. The CDR3 loop reads CASSAHSTNEKLFF. CDR3 nucleotides: TGTGCCAGCAGCGCACATTCAACTAATGAAAAACTGTTTTTT.

The rearrangement joins TRBV19 to TRBJ2-7; D unresolved. Germline CDR1 LNHDA, CDR2 SQIVND (reference sequence). V was pared by 5 bases and J by 5 bases, with 13 bases between. The CDR3 loop spans 13 amino acids. CDR3 residues: CASSDRIGDEQYF. The CDR3 DNA follows: TGTGCCAGTAGTGATCGTATCGGCGACGAGCAGTACTTC. Looking up the rest from reference TRBV19 and TRBJ2-7 gives the full variable domain: DGGITQSPKYLFRKEGQNVTLSCEQNLNHDAMYWYRQDPGQGLRLIYYSQIVNDFQKGDIAEGYSVSREKKESFPLTVTSAQKNPTAFYLCASSDRIGDEQYFGPGTRLTVT.

The V and J genes are TRBV2 and TRBJ1-5; TRBD1 matches 7 bases. CDR1 and CDR2 (germline): SNHLY, FYNNEI. This CDR3 is 15 amino acids long. With V trimmed by 2 bases and J by 3 bases, 4 bases remained unmatched. The CDR3 is CASSERTGSNQPQHF. The CDR3 region has the DNA TGTGCCAGCAGTGAAAGGACAGGATCCAATCAGCCCCAGCATTTT.

V usage is TRBV29-1 and J usage is TRBJ2-7; 7 bases fit TRBD2. Trimming removed 4 bases from V and 2 bases from J; junction bases left unmatched: 8. The CDR3 loop spans 14 amino acids. Germline loops: CDR1 SQVTM, CDR2 ANQGSEA. CDR3 sequence: CSVAKRGDAYEQYF. The DNA of the CDR3 is TGCAGCGTTGCCAAGCGGGGAGACGCCTACGAGCAGTACTTC.

The chain carries TRBV6-1 and TRBJ1-1, with 7 bases matching TRBD1. The CDR3 covers 15 residues. Germline CDR1 reads MNHNS; CDR2 reads SASEGT. V gave up 7 bases and J gave up 2 bases; unmatched junction bases: 10. The CDR3 sequence: CASNAFHRGNTEAFF. The CDR3 nucleotides are TGTGCCAGCAACGCCTTTCACAGGGGTAACACTGAAGCTTTCTTT.

The chain employs TRBV28 and TRBJ2-7; weak D call: TRBD2 (6 bases). Germline CDR1 is MDHEN and CDR2 is SYDVKM. The CDR3 runs 15 residues. Trimming pared 2 bases from V and 3 bases from J, leaving 14 bases between. DNA of the CDR3: TGTGCCAGCAGTTTACCCTCCACGACTAGCTACGAGCAGTACTTC. Its protein is CASSLPSTTSYEQYF.

The CDR3 spells CASSNRQGAVETQYF. CDR3 bases: TGTGCCAGCAGCAATCGACAGGGGGCGGTGGAGACCCAGTACTTC. The chain carries TRBV12-3 or TRBV12-4 and TRBJ2-5, with 10 bases identical to TRBD1. This CDR3 region has 15 residues. Trimming cost V 6 bases and J 5 bases; bases outside gene matches: 9.

This clonotype occurred a few times. The V gene is TRBV7-9, the J gene TRBJ1-2; 12 bases match TRBD1. Germline loops: CDR1 SEHNR, CDR2 FQNEAQ (reference sequence). Unmatched junction bases numbered 4, after V lost 5 bases and J lost 3 bases. This CDR3 is built from 15 residues. The DNA of the CDR3 is TGTGCCAGCAGCCCCGGGACAGGGGGCGACTATGGCTACACCTTC. Residues: CASSPGTGGDYGYTF.

The V gene is TRBV29-1, the J gene TRBJ2-1; 9 bases match TRBD1. V trimming: 6 bases; J trimming: 9 bases; junction bases outside the gene matches: 12. Germline V lookup: CDR1 SQVTM, CDR2 ANQGSEA. This CDR3 has 14 residues. CDR3 sequence (DNA): TGCAGCGTGGGGGCCCGACAGGGGGTGGGTGAGCAGTTCTTC. This sequence encodes CSVGARQGVGEQFF.

This clonotype has only one observation. This sequence joins TRBV20-1 and TRBJ2-7; the D gene could be TRBD1 or TRBD2 (5 bases each). The CDR3 consists of 14 residues. Trimming removed 5 bases from V and 5 bases from J, with 19 bases in between. The V gene's germline CDR1 is DFQATT and CDR2 SNEGSKA (reference sequence). Written as DNA, the CDR3 is TGCAGTGCTTGGGACCCCTTGAATGCCCACGAGCAGTACTTC. It yields the protein CSAWDPLNAHEQYF.

This clonotype showed up just once. The chain is built from TRBV15 and TRBJ1-6, with TRBD1 as a possible D gene (5 bases). Germline V lookup: CDR1 LNHNV, CDR2 YYDKDF (reference sequence). V dropped 6 bases and J dropped 9 bases, with 18 bases sitting between them. The length of the CDR3 is 15 residues. The CDR3 DNA is TGTGCCACCAGTCCGGCGGGGACGGGGATTTCACCCCTCCACTTT. Protein: CATSPAGTGISPLHF.

V usage is TRBV7-2 and J usage is TRBJ2-5; D possibly corresponds to TRBD2 (5 bases). V was clipped by 5 bases and J by 3 bases, with 13 bases between them. The CDR3 has 14 residues. Per the germline V gene, CDR1 is SGHTA and CDR2 is FQGNSA. CDR3 loop: CASSPRRAEETQYF. CDR3 sequence (DNA): TGTGCCAGCAGCCCCCGGCGGGCTGAAGAGACCCAGTACTTC. The variable domain in full, completed from reference TRBV7-2 and TRBJ2-5, reads GAGVSQSPSNKVTEKGKDVELRCDPISGHTALYWYRQSLGQGLEFLIYFQGNSAPDKSGLPSDRFSAERTGGSVSTLTIQRTQQEDSAVYLCASSPRRAEETQYFGPGTRLLVL.

J is TRBJ1-1 and V is TRBV9; 7 nucleotides agree with TRBD1. Germline V gene data show CDR1 as SGDLS and CDR2 as YYNGEE. J gave up 3 bases and V 3 bases, and 5 bases lay outside the gene matches. The CDR3 runs 14 residues. DNA for the CDR3: TGTGCCAGCAGCGAGGGGGCGGGAGACACTGAAGCTTTCTTT. It encodes CASSEGAGDTEAFF.

The CDR3 spells CASSAGQGSSYEQYF. In nucleotides, the CDR3 is TGTGCCAGCAGCGCGGGACAGGGGAGCTCCTACGAGCAGTACTTC. The rearrangement uses TRBV9 and TRBJ2-7; 10 nucleotides line up with TRBD1. J gave up 0 bases and V 3 bases, and 3 bases lay outside the gene matches. From germline, CDR1 is SGDLS and CDR2 YYNGEE. This CDR3 comprises 15 residues. The full variable domain, its missing parts supplied by reference TRBV9 and TRBJ2-7, is DSGVTQTPKHLITATGQRVTLRCSPRSGDLSVYWYQQSLDQGLQFLIQYYNGEERAKGNILERFSAQQFPDLHSELNLSSLELGDSALYFCASSAGQGSSYEQYFGPGTRLTVT.

The chain combines TRBV18 with TRBJ2-7; D might be TRBD1 (6 bases). CDR1 KGHSH and CDR2 LQKENI come from the germline V gene. CDR3 length equals 14 residues. Trimming pared 3 bases from V and 6 bases from J, leaving 15 bases between. CDR3 loop: CASSPIPDSPEQYF. CDR3 DNA: TGTGCCAGCTCACCGATACCGGACAGTCCCGAGCAGTACTTC. The full variable domain, in which reference TRBV18 and TRBJ2-7 provide the parts outside the CDR3, is NAGVMQNPRHLVRRRGQEARLRCSPMKGHSHVYWYRQLPEEGLKFMVYLQKENIIDESGMPKERFSAEFPKEGPSILRIQQVVRGDSAAYFCASSPIPDSPEQYFGPGTRLTVT.